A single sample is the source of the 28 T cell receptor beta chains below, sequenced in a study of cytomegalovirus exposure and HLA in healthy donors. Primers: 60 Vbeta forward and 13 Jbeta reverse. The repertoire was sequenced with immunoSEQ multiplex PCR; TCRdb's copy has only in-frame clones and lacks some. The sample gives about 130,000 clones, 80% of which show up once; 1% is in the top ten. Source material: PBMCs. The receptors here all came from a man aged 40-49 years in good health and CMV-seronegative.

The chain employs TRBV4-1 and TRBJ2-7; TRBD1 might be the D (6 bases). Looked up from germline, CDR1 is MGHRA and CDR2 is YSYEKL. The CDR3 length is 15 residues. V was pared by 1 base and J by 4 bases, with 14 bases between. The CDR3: CASSQARTVGYEQYF. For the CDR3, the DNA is TGCGCCAGCAGCCAAGCCAGGACAGTCGGGTACGAGCAGTACTTC.

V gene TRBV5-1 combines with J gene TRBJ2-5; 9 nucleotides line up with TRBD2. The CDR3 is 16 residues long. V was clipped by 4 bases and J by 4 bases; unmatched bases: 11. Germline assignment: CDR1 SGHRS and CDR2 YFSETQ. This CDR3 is CASSGGGTSRTETQYF. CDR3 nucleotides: TGCGCCAGCAGCGGGGGGGGGACTAGCCGGACAGAGACCCAGTACTTC. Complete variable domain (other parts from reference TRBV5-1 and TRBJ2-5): KAGVTQTPRYLIKTRGQQVTLSCSPISGHRSVSWYQQTPGQGLQFLFEYFSETQRNKGNFPGRFSGRQFSNSRSEMNVSTLELGDSALYLCASSGGGTSRTETQYFGPGTRLLVL.

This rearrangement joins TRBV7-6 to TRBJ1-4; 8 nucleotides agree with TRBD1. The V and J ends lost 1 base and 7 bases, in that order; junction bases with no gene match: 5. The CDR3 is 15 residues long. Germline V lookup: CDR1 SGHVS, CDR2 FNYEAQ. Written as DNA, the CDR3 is TGTGCCAGCAGCTTAGATGACAGGGGAGGTGAAAAACTGTTTTTT. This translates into CASSLDDRGGEKLFF.

The CDR3 loop reads CASSSTVPGELFF. CDR3 in DNA: TGTGCCAGCAGTTCTACAGTGCCCGGGGAGCTGTTTTTT. This chain links TRBV6-5 with TRBJ2-2; no reliable D call. Per germline, CDR1 MNHEY and CDR2 SVGAGI. The ends were cut back, 4 bases at V and 6 bases at J, with 9 bases in the middle. This CDR3 has 13 residues.

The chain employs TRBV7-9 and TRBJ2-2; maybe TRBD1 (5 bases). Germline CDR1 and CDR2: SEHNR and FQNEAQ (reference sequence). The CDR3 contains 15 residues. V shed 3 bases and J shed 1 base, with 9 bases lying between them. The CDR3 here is CASSLQGGNTGELFF. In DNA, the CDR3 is TGTGCCAGCAGCTTGCAGGGCGGGAACACCGGGGAGCTGTTTTTT.

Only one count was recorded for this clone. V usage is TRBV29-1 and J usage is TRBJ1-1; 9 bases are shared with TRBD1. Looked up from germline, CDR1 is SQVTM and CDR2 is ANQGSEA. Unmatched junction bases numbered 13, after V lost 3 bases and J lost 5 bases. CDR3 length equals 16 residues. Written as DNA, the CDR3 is TGCAGCGTTGATGGGATACAGGGGGCGCAAGGAACTGAAGCTTTCTTT. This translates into CSVDGIQGAQGTEAFF.

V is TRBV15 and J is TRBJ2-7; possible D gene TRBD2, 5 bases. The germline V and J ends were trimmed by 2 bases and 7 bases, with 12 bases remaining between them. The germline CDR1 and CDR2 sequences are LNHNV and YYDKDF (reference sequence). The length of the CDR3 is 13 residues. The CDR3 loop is CATSRPPTGEQYF. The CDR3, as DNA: TGTGCCACCAGCAGACCCCCCACGGGGGAGCAGTACTTC.

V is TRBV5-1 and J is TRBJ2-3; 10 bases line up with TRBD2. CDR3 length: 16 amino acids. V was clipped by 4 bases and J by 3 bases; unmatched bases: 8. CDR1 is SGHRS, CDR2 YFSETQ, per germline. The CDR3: CASSLGLAVMTDTQYF. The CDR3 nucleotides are TGCGCCAGCAGCCTCGGACTAGCGGTAATGACAGATACGCAGTATTTT.

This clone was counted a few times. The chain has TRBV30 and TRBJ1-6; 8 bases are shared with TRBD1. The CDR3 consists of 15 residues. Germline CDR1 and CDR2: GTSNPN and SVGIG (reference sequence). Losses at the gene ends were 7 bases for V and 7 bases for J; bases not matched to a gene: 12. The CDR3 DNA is TGTGCCTCGGCCAACAGCGGACAGGGAAATTCACCCCTCCACTTT. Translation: CASANSGQGNSPLHF.

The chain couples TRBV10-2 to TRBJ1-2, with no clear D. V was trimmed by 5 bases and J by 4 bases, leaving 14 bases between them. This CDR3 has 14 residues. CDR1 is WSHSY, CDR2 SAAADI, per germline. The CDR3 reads CASSNTARGYGYTF. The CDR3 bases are TGCGCCAGCAGTAATACGGCGCGGGGCTATGGCTACACCTTC.

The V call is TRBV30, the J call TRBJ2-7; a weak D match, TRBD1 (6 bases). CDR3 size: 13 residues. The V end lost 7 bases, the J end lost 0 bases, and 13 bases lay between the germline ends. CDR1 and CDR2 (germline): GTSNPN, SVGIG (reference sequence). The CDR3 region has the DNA TGTGCCTCCAGGGGACAAAACTCCTACGAGCAGTACTTC. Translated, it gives CASRGQNSYEQYF.

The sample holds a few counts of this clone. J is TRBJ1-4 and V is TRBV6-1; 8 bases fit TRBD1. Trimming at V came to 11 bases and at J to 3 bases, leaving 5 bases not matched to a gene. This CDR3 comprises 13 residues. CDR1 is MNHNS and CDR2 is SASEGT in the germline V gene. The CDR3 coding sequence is TGTGCCGTCCCGGGACAGGCTAATGAAAAACTGTTTTTT. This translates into CAVPGQANEKLFF.

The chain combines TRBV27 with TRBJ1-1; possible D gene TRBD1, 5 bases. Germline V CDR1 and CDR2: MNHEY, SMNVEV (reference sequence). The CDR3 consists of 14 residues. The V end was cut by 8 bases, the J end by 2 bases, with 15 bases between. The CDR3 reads CASSLGVLNTEAFF. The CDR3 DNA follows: TGTGCCAGCTCATTAGGGGTCCTAAACACTGAAGCTTTCTTT.

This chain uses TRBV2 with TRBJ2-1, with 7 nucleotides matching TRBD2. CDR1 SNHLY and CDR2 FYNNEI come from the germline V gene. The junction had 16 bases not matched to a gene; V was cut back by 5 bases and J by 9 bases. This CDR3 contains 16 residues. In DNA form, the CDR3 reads TGTGCCAGCAGTCCATTTCTAGCGGACACGGGGGGTGAGCAGTTCTTC. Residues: CASSPFLADTGGEQFF.

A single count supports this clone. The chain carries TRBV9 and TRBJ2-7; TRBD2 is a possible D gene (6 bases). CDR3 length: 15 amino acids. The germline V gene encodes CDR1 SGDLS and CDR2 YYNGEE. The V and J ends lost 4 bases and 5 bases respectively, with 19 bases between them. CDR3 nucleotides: TGTGCCAGCAGCCCGCGCCTGGAGGGGCACAACGAGCAGTACTTC. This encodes CASSPRLEGHNEQYF. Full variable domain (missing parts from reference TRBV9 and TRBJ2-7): DSGVTQTPKHLITATGQRVTLRCSPRSGDLSVYWYQQSLDQGLQFLIQYYNGEERAKGNILERFSAQQFPDLHSELNLSSLELGDSALYFCASSPRLEGHNEQYFGPGTRLTVT.

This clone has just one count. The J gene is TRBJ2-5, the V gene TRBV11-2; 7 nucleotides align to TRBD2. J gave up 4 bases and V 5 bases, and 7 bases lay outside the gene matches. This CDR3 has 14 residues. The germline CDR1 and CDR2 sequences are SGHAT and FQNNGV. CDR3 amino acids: CASSTPGGGETQYF. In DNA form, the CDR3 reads TGTGCCAGCAGCACTCCTGGCGGGGGAGAGACCCAGTACTTC.

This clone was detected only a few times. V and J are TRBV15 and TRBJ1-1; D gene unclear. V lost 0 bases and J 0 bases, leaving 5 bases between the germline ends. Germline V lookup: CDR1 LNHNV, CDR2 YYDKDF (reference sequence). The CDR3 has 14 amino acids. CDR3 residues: CATSRDYVNTEAFF. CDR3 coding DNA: TGTGCCACCAGCAGAGATTATGTGAACACTGAAGCTTTCTTT.

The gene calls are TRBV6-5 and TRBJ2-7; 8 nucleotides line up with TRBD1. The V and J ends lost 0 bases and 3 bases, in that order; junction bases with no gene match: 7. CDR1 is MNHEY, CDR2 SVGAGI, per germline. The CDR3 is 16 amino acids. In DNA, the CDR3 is TGTGCCAGCAGTTACTCGGGTCGGACAGGGCGCTACGAGCAGTACTTC. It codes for CASSYSGRTGRYEQYF.

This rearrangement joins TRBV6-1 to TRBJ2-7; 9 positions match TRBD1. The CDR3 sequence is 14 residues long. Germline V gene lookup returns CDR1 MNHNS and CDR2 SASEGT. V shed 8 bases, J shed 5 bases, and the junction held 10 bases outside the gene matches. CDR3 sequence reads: CASLPGQGSHEQYF. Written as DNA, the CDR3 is TGTGCCAGCCTACCGGGACAGGGTTCCCACGAGCAGTACTTC.

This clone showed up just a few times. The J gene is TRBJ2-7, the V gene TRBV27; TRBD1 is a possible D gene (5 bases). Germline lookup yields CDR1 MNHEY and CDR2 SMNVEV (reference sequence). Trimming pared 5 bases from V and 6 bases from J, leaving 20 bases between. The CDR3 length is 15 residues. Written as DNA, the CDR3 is TGTGCCAGCAGTAAGACCCCGGATAGTGGGGCCGAGCAGTACTTC. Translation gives CASSKTPDSGAEQYF.

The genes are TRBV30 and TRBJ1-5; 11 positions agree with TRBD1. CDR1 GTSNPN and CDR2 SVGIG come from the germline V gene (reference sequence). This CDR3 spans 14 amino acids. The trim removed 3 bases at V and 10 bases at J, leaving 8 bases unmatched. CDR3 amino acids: CAWSLGGQGDPQHF. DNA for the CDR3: TGTGCCTGGAGCCTGGGGGGACAGGGGGACCCCCAGCATTTT. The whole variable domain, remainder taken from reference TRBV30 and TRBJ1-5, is SQTIHQWPATLVQPVGSPLSLECTVEGTSNPNLYWYRQAAGRGLQLLFYSVGIGQISSEVPQNLSASRPQDRQFILSSKKLLLSDSGFYLCAWSLGGQGDPQHFGDGTRLSIL.

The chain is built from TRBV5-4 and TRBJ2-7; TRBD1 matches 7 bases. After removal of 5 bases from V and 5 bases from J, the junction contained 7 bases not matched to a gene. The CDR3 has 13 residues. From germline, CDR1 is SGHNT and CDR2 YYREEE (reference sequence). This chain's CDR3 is CASRSQGTHEQYF. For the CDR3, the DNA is TGTGCCAGCAGATCACAGGGGACCCACGAGCAGTACTTC.

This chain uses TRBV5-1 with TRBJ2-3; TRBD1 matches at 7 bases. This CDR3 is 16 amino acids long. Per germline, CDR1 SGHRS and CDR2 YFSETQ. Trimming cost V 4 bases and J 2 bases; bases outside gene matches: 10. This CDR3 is CASSPGTDHITDTQYF. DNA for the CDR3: TGCGCCAGCAGCCCCGGGACAGACCATATCACAGATACGCAGTATTTT.

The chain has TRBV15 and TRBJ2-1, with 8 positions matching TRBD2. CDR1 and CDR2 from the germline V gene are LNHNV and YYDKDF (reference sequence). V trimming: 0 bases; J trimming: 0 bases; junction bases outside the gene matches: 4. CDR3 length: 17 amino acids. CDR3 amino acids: CATSRDSGGDSYNEQFF. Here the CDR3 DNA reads TGTGCCACCAGCAGAGATTCCGGGGGGGACTCCTACAATGAGCAGTTCTTC.

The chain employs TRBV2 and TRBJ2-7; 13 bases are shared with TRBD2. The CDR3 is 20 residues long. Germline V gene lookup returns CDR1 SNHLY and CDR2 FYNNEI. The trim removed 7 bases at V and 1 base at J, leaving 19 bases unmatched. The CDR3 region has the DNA TGTGCCAGCACCCTGAAGTCGGTCTCCGGGACTAGCGGGATTTCCTACGAGCAGTACTTC. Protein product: CASTLKSVSGTSGISYEQYF.

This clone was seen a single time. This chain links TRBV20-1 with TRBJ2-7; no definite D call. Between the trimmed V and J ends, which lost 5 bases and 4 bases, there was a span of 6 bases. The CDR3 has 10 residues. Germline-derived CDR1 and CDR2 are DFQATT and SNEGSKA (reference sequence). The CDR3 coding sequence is TGCAGTGCTCCGACATACGAGCAGTACTTC. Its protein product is CSAPTYEQYF.

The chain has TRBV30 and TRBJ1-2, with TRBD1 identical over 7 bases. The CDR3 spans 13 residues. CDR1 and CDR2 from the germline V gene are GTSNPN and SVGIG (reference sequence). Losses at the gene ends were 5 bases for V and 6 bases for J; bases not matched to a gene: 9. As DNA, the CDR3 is TGTGCCTGGGGAACAGGGGACCCTAATGGCTACACCTTC. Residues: CAWGTGDPNGYTF.

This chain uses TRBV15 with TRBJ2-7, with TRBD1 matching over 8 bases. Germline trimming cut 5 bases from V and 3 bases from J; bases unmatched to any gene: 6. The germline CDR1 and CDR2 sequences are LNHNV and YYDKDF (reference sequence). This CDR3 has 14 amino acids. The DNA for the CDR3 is TGTGCCACCAGCCCCCGACAGGGGAACTACGAGCAGTACTTC. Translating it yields CATSPRQGNYEQYF.